The present T cell receptor (beta chain) was sequenced within a study of cytomegalovirus exposure and HLA in healthy donors. On the study more broadly: Unique TCRs numbering about 85 million, obtained from HLA-typed donors, made up an early data release.

About this clone: The antigen remains unidentified.

Trimming took off 3 bases at V and 7 bases at J, with 8 bases between the two ends. This CDR3 is built from 12 residues. Germline V gene sequence: CDR1 SGHDN, CDR2 FVKESK. The PCR used 60 Vbeta and 13 Jbeta primers. Clones were sequenced by immunoSEQ multiplex PCR, and TCRdb holds only the in-frame ones, with some missing. The table has around 80,000 clones, around three quarters seen once; the top ten hold approximately 4.6%. Whole-study findings and limits: Excluded: some indistinguishable V segments such as TRBV6-2 and TRBV6-3. Most CMV-associated TCR beta chains were later found to appear HLA-restricted.

The gene calls are TRBV14 and TRBJ2-3; D unresolved. This clonotype was obtained from a middle-aged man in good health and CMV-seronegative. The specimen was PBMCs. This CDR3 is CASSQGTHTQYF. The CDR3 DNA reads as TGTGCCAGCAGCCAGGGCACCCATACGCAGTATTTT. The variable domain in full, completed from reference TRBV14 and TRBJ2-3, reads EAGVTQFPSHSVIEKGQTVTLRCDPISGHDNLYWYRRVMGKEIKFLLHFVKESKQDESGMPNNRFLAERTGGTYSTLKVQPAELEDSGVYFCASSQGTHTQYFGPGTRLTVL.